Below are 19 T cell receptor beta chains sequenced from a single sample in a study of blood T cell repertoires in COVID-19. TCRdb's copy holds only in-frame clones and misses some; the assay was immunoSEQ multiplex PCR. The sample lists roughly 59,000 clones, around 82% occurring once. Sequencing was performed on peripheral blood. All receptors derive from a human donor in a cohort sampled during active COVID-19.

The chain links TRBV20-1 to TRBJ2-3; 7 bases fit TRBD2. The CDR3 is 15 residues long. V shed 3 bases, J shed 5 bases, and the junction held 11 bases outside the gene matches. Germline V gene data show CDR1 as DFQATT and CDR2 as SNEGSKA (reference sequence). The chain's CDR3 is CSASAGRAYGDTQYF. DNA of the CDR3: TGCAGTGCTAGTGCAGGGAGGGCCTATGGAGATACGCAGTATTTT.

J is TRBJ1-1 and V is TRBV19, with unresolved D. Germline CDR1 and CDR2: LNHDA and SQIVND (reference sequence). This CDR3 is built from 14 residues. V gave up 5 bases and J gave up 3 bases, with 13 bases separating them. The CDR3 reads CASSWEGGYTEAFF. The CDR3 DNA reads TGTGCCAGTAGTTGGGAGGGAGGGTACACTGAAGCTTTCTTT. The full variable domain, rest sourced from reference TRBV19 and TRBJ1-1, is DGGITQSPKYLFRKEGQNVTLSCEQNLNHDAMYWYRQDPGQGLRLIYYSQIVNDFQKGDIAEGYSVSREKKESFPLTVTSAQKNPTAFYLCASSWEGGYTEAFFGQGTRLTVV.

This clone was recorded once. V usage is TRBV7-9 and J usage is TRBJ1-6; the match to TRBD1 covers 7 bases. CDR3 length: 13 residues. Germline CDR1 SEHNR, CDR2 FQNEAQ (reference sequence). V shed 7 bases and J 9 bases; nucleotides not matched to a gene: 6. The CDR3: CASTRDSPSPLHF. The CDR3 bases are TGTGCCAGCACCCGGGACAGTCCTTCACCCCTCCACTTT.

The rearrangement joins TRBV7-2 to TRBJ2-5; TRBD2 matches 10 bases. CDR1 and CDR2 (germline): SGHTA, FQGNSA. Trimming at V came to 3 bases and at J to 5 bases, leaving 3 bases not matched to a gene. The CDR3 is 14 residues long. CDR3 in DNA: TGTGCCAGCAGCTTCGATAGCGGGAGGGAGACCCAGTACTTC. Its protein is CASSFDSGRETQYF.

This chain joins TRBV2 and TRBJ1-2; D gene ambiguous. Germline assignment: CDR1 SNHLY and CDR2 FYNNEI. This CDR3 contains 13 residues. Trimming stripped 6 bases from V and 2 bases from J, with 10 bases between. This CDR3 reads CASRRESNYGYTF. The CDR3 coding sequence is TGTGCCAGCAGGAGAGAGTCCAACTATGGCTACACCTTC.

This chain connects TRBV6-5 to TRBJ1-2; 10 bases are a match to TRBD1. V lost 8 bases to trimming and J lost 8 bases; unmatched junction nucleotides: 11. CDR3 size: 14 residues. Germline CDR1 and CDR2: MNHEY and SVGAGI. CDR3 sequence: CASGSTGTGDGYTF. In DNA form, the CDR3 reads TGTGCCAGCGGTTCGACGGGGACAGGGGACGGCTACACCTTC.

This rearrangement joins TRBV6-2 or TRBV6-3 to TRBJ2-3; 7 bases are a match to TRBD1. Germline V gene sequence: CDR1 MNHEY, CDR2 SVGEGT. The CDR3 contains 14 residues. V shed 5 bases, J shed 3 bases, and the junction held 5 bases outside the gene matches. CDR3 region: CASSRGRVTDTQYF. The CDR3 bases are TGTGCCAGCAGTAGGGGGCGCGTGACAGATACGCAGTATTTT.

V is TRBV6-2 or TRBV6-3 and J is TRBJ2-2; a possible D gene is TRBD1 (6 bases). CDR3 length: 17 residues. The germline CDR1 and CDR2 sequences are MNHEY and SVGEGT. V was pared by 1 base and J by 0 bases, with 12 bases between. CDR3 nucleotide sequence: TGTGCCAGCAGTTACTTAGGGACACGGTCGAACACCGGGGAGCTGTTTTTT. Translated: CASSYLGTRSNTGELFF.

The J gene is TRBJ2-7, the V gene TRBV5-1, with 7 bases lining up with TRBD1. This CDR3 spans 14 amino acids. V was pared by 5 bases and J by 3 bases, with 8 bases of the junction left unmatched. The germline CDR1 and CDR2 sequences are SGHRS and YFSETQ. This CDR3 reads CASSRQGEGYEQYF. The CDR3 DNA follows: TGCGCCAGCAGTAGACAGGGCGAGGGCTACGAGCAGTACTTC.

The chain employs TRBV11-2 and TRBJ2-2; D is uncertain. The germline CDR1 and CDR2 sequences are SGHAT and FQNNGV. Deletions cut 1 base from V and 1 base from J, with 4 bases between. CDR3 size: 14 residues. The CDR3 loop is CASSLGQNTGELFF. CDR3 sequence (DNA): TGTGCCAGCAGCTTAGGGCAGAACACCGGGGAGCTGTTTTTT. The entire variable domain, with the rest obtained from reference TRBV11-2 and TRBJ2-2, is as follows: EAGVAQSPRYKIIEKRQSVAFWCNPISGHATLYWYQQILGQGPKLLIQFQNNGVVDDSQLPKDRFSAERLKGVDSTLKIQPAKLEDSAVYLCASSLGQNTGELFFGEGSRLTVL.

This sequence joins TRBV2 and TRBJ1-6; maybe TRBD1 (5 bases). The CDR3 contains 15 residues. The V end lost 10 bases, the J end lost 7 bases, and 20 bases lay between the germline ends. CDR1 is SNHLY and CDR2 is FYNNEI in the germline V gene. The CDR3 nucleotides are TGTGCCATCCTTACGGGGGGTTCGACCAATTCACCCCTCCACTTT. This gives the protein CAILTGGSTNSPLHF.

The chain uses TRBV7-9 and TRBJ2-6, with D unresolved. V was cut by 4 bases and J by 0 bases, with 7 bases left in between. Per the germline V gene, CDR1 is SEHNR and CDR2 is FQNEAQ (reference sequence). This CDR3 is 15 amino acids long. The CDR3 here is CASSSYPSGANVLTF. CDR3 DNA: TGTGCCAGCAGCTCTTATCCCTCTGGGGCCAACGTCCTGACTTTC.

The rearrangement links TRBV15 to TRBJ2-4; 10 bases match TRBD2. The CDR3 consists of 15 residues. The germline gives CDR1 LNHNV, CDR2 YYDKDF (reference sequence). The junction had 6 bases not matched to a gene; V was cut back by 4 bases and J by 6 bases. CDR3 bases: TGTGCCACCAGCACCCGACTAGCGGGTTTAAACATTCAGTACTTC. Translation: CATSTRLAGLNIQYF.

The chain joins TRBV2 to TRBJ2-7, with D maybe TRBD1 (6 bases). There are 17 residues in the CDR3. With 4 bases removed from V and 1 base from J, the gap between germline ends came to 20 bases. Per the germline V gene, CDR1 is SNHLY and CDR2 is FYNNEI. The CDR3 region has the DNA TGTGCCAGCAGTGTCCACCCGGGACAACTAAAATCCTACGAGCAGTACTTC. It codes for CASSVHPGQLKSYEQYF. The whole variable domain, filled in from reference TRBV2 and TRBJ2-7, reads EPEVTQTPSHQVTQMGQEVILRCVPISNHLYFYWYRQILGQKVEFLVSFYNNEISEKSEIFDDQFSVERPDGSNFTLKIRSTKLEDSAMYFCASSVHPGQLKSYEQYFGPGTRLTVT.

J is TRBJ2-7 and V is TRBV11-2, with 9 bases identical to TRBD2. CDR1 and CDR2 (germline): SGHAT, FQNNGV. The trim removed 0 bases at V and 12 bases at J, leaving 12 bases unmatched. The CDR3 consists of 15 residues. The CDR3 DNA reads as TGTGCCAGCAGCTTAGAGGTAGCGGGGGCGACCGGGTGGTACTTC. Residues: CASSLEVAGATGWYF.

With regard to this clone: One junction end disagrees with the germline gene, perhaps due to a read error. This same CDR3 is encoded by further DNA sequences in the sample. The V and J genes are TRBV10-3 and TRBJ1-1; 8 bases map to TRBD1. The germline V gene encodes CDR1 ENHRY and CDR2 SYGVKD. The CDR3 runs to 13 residues. The CDR3 sequence: CAIRPTGDTEAFF. CDR3 sequence (DNA): TGTGCCATCAGACCGACAGGGGACACTGAGGCTTTCTTT.

The chain joins TRBV2 to TRBJ2-7, with 7 bases aligning to TRBD1. The trim removed 8 bases at V and 0 bases at J, leaving 10 bases unmatched. The CDR3 spans 15 residues. Germline assignment: CDR1 SNHLY and CDR2 FYNNEI. The CDR3 reads CASQDRDLISYEQYF. In DNA form, the CDR3 reads TGTGCCAGCCAAGACAGGGATCTGATCTCCTACGAGCAGTACTTC.

CDR3 in DNA: TGTGCCAGCTCACCATCCAGCGGGATGGAAACCGGGGAGCTGTTTTTT. Its protein is CASSPSSGMETGELFF. The rearrangement joins TRBV18 to TRBJ2-2; TRBD2 aligns across 7 bases. This CDR3 is built from 16 residues. Germline CDR1 and CDR2: KGHSH and LQKENI. The trim removed 2 bases at V and 5 bases at J, leaving 8 bases unmatched.

The chain recombines TRBV5-6 with TRBJ2-3, with TRBD2 matching 10 bases. After removal of 2 bases from V and 15 bases from J, the junction contained 12 bases not matched to a gene. Per the germline V gene, CDR1 is SGHDT and CDR2 is YYEEEE. CDR3 length: 14 residues. The CDR3 loop reads CASSFQAGGLNLYF. Written as DNA, the CDR3 is TGTGCCAGCAGCTTCCAAGCGGGGGGGCTGAATTTATATTTT.